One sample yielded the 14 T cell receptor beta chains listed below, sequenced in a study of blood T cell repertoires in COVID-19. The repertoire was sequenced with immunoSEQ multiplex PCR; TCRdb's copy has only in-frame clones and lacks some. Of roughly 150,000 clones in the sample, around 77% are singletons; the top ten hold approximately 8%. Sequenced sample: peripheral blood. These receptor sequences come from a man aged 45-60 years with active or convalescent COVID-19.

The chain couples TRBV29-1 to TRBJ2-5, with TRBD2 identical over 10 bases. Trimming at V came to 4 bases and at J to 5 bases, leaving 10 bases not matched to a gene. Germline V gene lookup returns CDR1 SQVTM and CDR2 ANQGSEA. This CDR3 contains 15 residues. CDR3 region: CSVVPSGRFSETQYF. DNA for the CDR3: TGCAGCGTTGTCCCTAGCGGGAGATTTTCGGAGACCCAGTACTTC. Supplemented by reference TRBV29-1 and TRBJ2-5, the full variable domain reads SAVISQKPSRDICQRGTSLTIQCQVDSQVTMMFWYRQQPGQSLTLIATANQGSEATYESGFVIDKFPISRPNLTFSTLTVSNMSPEDSSIYLCSVVPSGRFSETQYFGPGTRLLVL.

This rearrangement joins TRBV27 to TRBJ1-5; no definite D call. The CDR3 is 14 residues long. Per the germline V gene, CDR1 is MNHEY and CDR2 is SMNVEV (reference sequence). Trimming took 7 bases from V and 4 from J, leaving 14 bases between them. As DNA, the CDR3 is TGTGCCAGCACCTCCGCGGGTAATAATCAGCCCCAGCATTTT. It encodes CASTSAGNNQPQHF.

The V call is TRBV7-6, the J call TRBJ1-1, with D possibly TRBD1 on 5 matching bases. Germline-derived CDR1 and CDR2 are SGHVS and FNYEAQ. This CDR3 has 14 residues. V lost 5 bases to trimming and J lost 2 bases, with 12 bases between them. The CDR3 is CASSPAGGNTEAFF. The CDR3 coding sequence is TGTGCCAGCAGCCCTGCGGGGGGTAACACTGAAGCTTTCTTT. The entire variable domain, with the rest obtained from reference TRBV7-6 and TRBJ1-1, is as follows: GAGVSQSPRYKVTKRGQDVALRCDPISGHVSLYWYRQALGQGPEFLTYFNYEAQQDKSGLPNDRFSAERPEGSISTLTIQRTEQRDSAMYRCASSPAGGNTEAFFGQGTRLTVV.

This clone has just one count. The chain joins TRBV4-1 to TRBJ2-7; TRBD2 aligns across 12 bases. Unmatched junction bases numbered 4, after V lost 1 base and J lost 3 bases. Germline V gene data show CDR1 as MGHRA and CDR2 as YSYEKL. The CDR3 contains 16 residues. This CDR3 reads CASSQGRLAGDYEQYF. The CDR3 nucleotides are TGCGCCAGCAGCCAAGGCCGACTAGCGGGAGACTACGAGCAGTACTTC.

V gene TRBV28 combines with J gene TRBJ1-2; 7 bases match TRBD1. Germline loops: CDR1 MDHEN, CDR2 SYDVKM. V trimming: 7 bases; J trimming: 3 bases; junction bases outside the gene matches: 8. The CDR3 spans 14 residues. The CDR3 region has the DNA TGTGCCAGCACCCTCCGACAGGGCTACTATGGCTACACCTTC. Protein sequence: CASTLRQGYYGYTF.

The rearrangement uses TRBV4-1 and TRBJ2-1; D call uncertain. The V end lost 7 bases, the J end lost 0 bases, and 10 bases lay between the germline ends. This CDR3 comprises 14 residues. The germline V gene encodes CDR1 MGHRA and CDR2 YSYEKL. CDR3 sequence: CASTTALSYNEQFF. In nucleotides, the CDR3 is TGCGCCAGCACAACAGCTCTCTCCTACAATGAGCAGTTCTTC.

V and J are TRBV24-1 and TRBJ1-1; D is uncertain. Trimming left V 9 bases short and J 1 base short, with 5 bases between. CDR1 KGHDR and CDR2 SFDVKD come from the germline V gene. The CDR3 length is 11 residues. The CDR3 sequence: CATSGNTEAFF. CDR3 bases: TGTGCCACCTCAGGGAACACTGAAGCTTTCTTT.

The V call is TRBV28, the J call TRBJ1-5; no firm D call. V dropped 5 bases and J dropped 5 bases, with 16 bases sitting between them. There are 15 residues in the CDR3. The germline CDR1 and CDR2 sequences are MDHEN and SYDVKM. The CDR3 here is CASSGRQTPYQPQHF. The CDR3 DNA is TGTGCCAGCAGTGGTAGACAAACACCATATCAGCCCCAGCATTTT.

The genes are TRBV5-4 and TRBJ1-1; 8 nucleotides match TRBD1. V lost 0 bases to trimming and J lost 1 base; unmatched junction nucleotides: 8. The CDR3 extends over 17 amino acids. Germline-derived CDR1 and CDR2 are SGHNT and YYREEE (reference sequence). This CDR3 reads CASSLALTGTGNTEAFF. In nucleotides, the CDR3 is TGTGCCAGCAGCTTGGCATTAACCGGGACAGGGAACACTGAAGCTTTCTTT. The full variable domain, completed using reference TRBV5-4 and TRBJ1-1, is ETGVTQSPTHLIKTRGQQVTLRCSSQSGHNTVSWYQQALGQGPQFIFQYYREEENGRGNFPPRFSGLQFPNYSSELNVNALELDDSALYLCASSLALTGTGNTEAFFGQGTRLTVV.

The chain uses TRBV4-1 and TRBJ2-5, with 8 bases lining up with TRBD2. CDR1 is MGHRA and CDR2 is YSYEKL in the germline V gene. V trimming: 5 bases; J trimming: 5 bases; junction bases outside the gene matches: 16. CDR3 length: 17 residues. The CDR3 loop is CASSSLGIEREWETQYF. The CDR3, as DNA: TGCGCCAGCAGCTCCCTGGGGATCGAGCGGGAGTGGGAGACCCAGTACTTC.

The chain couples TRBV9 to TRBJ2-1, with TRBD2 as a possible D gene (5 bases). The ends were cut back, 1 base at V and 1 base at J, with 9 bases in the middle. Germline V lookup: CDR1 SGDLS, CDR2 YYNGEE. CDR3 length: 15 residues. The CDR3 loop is CASSVWWESYNEQFF. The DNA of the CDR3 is TGTGCCAGCAGCGTATGGTGGGAGTCCTACAATGAGCAGTTCTTC.

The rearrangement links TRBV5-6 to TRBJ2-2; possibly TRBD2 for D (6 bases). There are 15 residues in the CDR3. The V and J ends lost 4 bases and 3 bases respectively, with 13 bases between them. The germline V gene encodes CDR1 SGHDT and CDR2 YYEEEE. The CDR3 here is CASSGSGVHTGELFF. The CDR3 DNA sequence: TGTGCCAGCAGCGGTTCGGGAGTTCACACCGGGGAGCTGTTTTTT.

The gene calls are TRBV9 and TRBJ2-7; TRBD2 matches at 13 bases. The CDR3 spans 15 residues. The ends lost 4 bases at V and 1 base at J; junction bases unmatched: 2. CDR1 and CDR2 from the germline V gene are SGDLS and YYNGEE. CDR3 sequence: CASSWGLAGSYEQYF. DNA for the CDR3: TGTGCCAGCAGCTGGGGACTAGCGGGATCCTACGAGCAGTACTTC. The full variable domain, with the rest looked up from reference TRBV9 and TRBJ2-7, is DSGVTQTPKHLITATGQRVTLRCSPRSGDLSVYWYQQSLDQGLQFLIQYYNGEERAKGNILERFSAQQFPDLHSELNLSSLELGDSALYFCASSWGLAGSYEQYFGPGTRLTVT.

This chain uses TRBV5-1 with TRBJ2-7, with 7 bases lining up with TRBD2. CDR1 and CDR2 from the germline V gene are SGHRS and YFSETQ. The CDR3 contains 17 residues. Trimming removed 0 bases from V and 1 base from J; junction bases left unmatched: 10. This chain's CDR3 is CASSLGLAGLMSYEQYF. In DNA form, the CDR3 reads TGCGCCAGCAGCTTGGGGCTCGCGGGACTAATGTCCTACGAGCAGTACTTC.